This T cell receptor beta chain stems from a study of blood T cell repertoires in COVID-19. Germline V CDR1 and CDR2: DFQATT, SNEGSKA (reference sequence). This CDR3 comprises 12 residues. With 3 bases removed from V and 6 bases from J, the gap between germline ends came to 11 bases. Using immunoSEQ multiplex PCR, the repertoire was profiled, and TCRdb retains in-frame clones only, with some absent. The sample lists 350,000 or so clones; around 86% were seen once. Living in about two dozen US areas, the participants were between roughly 18 and 89 years of age. This clone is a singleton in its sample. This chain connects TRBV20-1 to TRBJ1-1; tentatively, D is TRBD1 (5 bases). This receptor was identified in a woman between 40 and 50 years old with acute COVID-19. Sequenced sample: PBMCs or T cells enriched from blood (not recorded which). Written as DNA, the CDR3 is TGCAGTGCTAGTGGGGCAGTCTCTGAAGCTTTCTTT. It yields the protein CSASGAVSEAFF.